Listed here is a single T cell receptor (beta chain). This sample is drawn from a study of blood T cell repertoires in COVID-19. The method was immunoSEQ multiplex PCR; TCRdb's version includes in-frame clones alone and lacks a portion of them. This table holds around 100,000 clones, 70% to 90% found once. The CDR3 contains 15 residues. V trimming: 2 bases; J trimming: 6 bases; junction bases outside the gene matches: 2. CDR1 is KGHDR and CDR2 is SFDVKD in the germline V gene. The chain uses TRBV24-1 and TRBJ2-3, with TRBD2 matching over 12 bases. The TCR was taken from a man in his forties with acute or convalescent COVID-19. Sample: peripheral blood. CDR3 in DNA: TGTGCCACCAGTGATTCCGGGACTAGCGGGGATACGCAGTATTTT. Its translation is CATSDSGTSGDTQYF.